This TCR beta chain derives from a study of blood T cell repertoires in COVID-19. The overall study: Researchers got acute and convalescent COVID-19 samples from the United States, Italy and Spain.

Original data processing: How many nucleated cells were present was estimated from reference gene primer amplification. Only in-frame clones appear in the TCRdb table, and some are missing; sequencing was by immunoSEQ multiplex PCR. V and J calls plus clone size are reproduced from that table; the DNA served to infer D and trimming. The repertoire holds 110,000 or so clones, with around 87% as singletons. CDR1 LNHDA and CDR2 SQIVND come from the germline V gene (reference sequence). CDR3 length: 13 residues. V lost 1 base, J lost 7 bases, and 10 bases lay in between. Sequencing used peripheral blood. This sequence joins TRBV19 and TRBJ1-2; D unclear. The receptor was isolated from a man aged 65-85 years with active or convalescent COVID-19. The CDR3 region is CASSIAPRGGYTF. CDR3 bases: TGTGCCAGTAGTATAGCCCCGCGGGGTGGCTACACCTTC.